A single T cell receptor (beta chain) is shown here with its context. What it binds is not known. An even split of each subset's genomic DNA across several immunoSEQ plates was performed. Method: immunoSEQ multiplex PCR; TCRdb's copy keeps in-frame clones and lacks some. The data hold some 2.1 million clones, with around 95% observed a single time. The CD4+ fraction was divided into a CD45RA+ naive subset and a CD45RA-negative memory subset. The CDR3 is made up of 15 amino acids. V lost 1 base and J 0 bases, leaving 8 bases between the germline ends. Germline V lookup: CDR1 LGHNA, CDR2 YSLEER. The data were taken from a study of shared clonotypes between healthy human individuals. General observations from the study: The study generally estimated greater richness for naive than memory subsets. Clonotypes that were shared across several donors made up around 5.5% of naive CD4 clonotypes.

The sequencing sample was made of naive CD4+ T cells sorted from blood. The sample's subset: CD45RA+ positively selected. This chain uses TRBV4-3 with TRBJ2-3; D is uncertain. The receptor comes from a man aged 18 to 29 in good health. The CDR3 is CASSQVTGSTDTQYF. The CDR3 nucleotides are TGCGCCAGCAGCCAAGTAACGGGTAGCACAGATACGCAGTATTTT.